This T cell receptor beta chain was captured by sequencing in a study of neurological immune-mediated disorders. Study observations and caveats: No CDR3 amino acid sequences recurred among expanded clones across subjects, suggesting private repertoires in all groups. HTLV-1-associated myelopathy had the most TCR clonal expansion, while multiple sclerosis had the least, a level that fell below healthy controls.

This clonotype was detected many times. Its antigen is not identified. Stated time point: longitudinal time-point 3. Healthy control participants comprised blood bank volunteers in Maryland, USA. 5'RACE employing 10-nucleotide random UMIs yielded the cDNA. TCRdb passed the 5' RACE reads through MiXCR, listing each CDR3 protein once. The table shows some 55,000 distinct CDR3 sequences, with approximately 8.4% occurring only once. Sequenced sample: PBMCs. This receptor was taken from a woman aged 40-49 years in good health.

As DNA, the CDR3 is TGTGCCAGCAGTGCGATGGGTGCGGGAAACACCATATATTTT. Translated, it gives CASSAMGAGNTIYF. The chain employs TRBV6-1 and TRBJ1-3; D is ambiguous. Germline V gene data show CDR1 as MNHNS and CDR2 as SASEGT. The V and J ends lost 4 bases and 4 bases respectively, with 11 bases between them. The CDR3 is 14 amino acids.